This entry lists 5 T cell receptor beta chains sequenced from one sample in a study of cytomegalovirus exposure and HLA in healthy donors. A multiplex PCR was run with 60 Vbeta primers and 13 Jbeta primers. Here immunoSEQ multiplex PCR was the method, and the copy in TCRdb shows in-frame clones only, minus some. Of about 190,000 clones in the sample, roughly four fifths were seen once. Sequences were obtained from PBMCs. These receptors all come from a woman younger than 45 in good health and CMV-seropositive.

This rearrangement joins TRBV25-1 to TRBJ1-5; a weak D match, TRBD1 (5 bases). This CDR3 has 14 amino acids. Germline values: CDR1 MGHDK, CDR2 SYGVNS. V lost 6 bases to trimming and J lost 7 bases, with 16 bases between them. CDR3 nucleotide sequence: TGTGCCAGCAGCTCGGCAGGGTACGGACAGCCCCAGCATTTT. It codes for CASSSAGYGQPQHF.

V usage is TRBV28 and J usage is TRBJ2-7; 9 bases align to TRBD1. The CDR3 has 14 residues. In germline, CDR1 is MDHEN, CDR2 SYDVKM. The V gene end was trimmed by 5 bases and the J gene end by 6 bases; junction bases not matched to a gene: 8. CDR3 in amino acids: CASSVDRGPGEQYF. DNA of the CDR3: TGTGCCAGCAGTGTGGACAGGGGACCCGGCGAGCAGTACTTC.

The genes are TRBV7-2 and TRBJ2-3; D uncertain. CDR3 length equals 12 residues. Germline V gene data show CDR1 as SGHTA and CDR2 as FQGNSA. V was shortened by 5 bases and J by 4 bases, with 7 bases between the two germline ends. Here the CDR3 DNA reads TGTGCCAGCAGCCCCCGAGCAGATACGCAGTATTTT. It yields the protein CASSPRADTQYF.

The chain joins TRBV7-7 to TRBJ2-5; 10 nucleotides align to TRBD2. The CDR3 extends over 16 amino acids. Germline CDR1 is SSHAT and CDR2 is FNYEAQ (reference sequence). Trimming took 5 bases from V and 4 from J; bases not matched to a gene: 10. CDR3 amino acids: CASSQTGPSGRETQYF. For the CDR3, the DNA is TGTGCCAGCAGCCAAACTGGGCCTAGCGGGAGAGAGACCCAGTACTTC.

The gene calls are TRBV5-1 and TRBJ2-1; possibly TRBD1 for D (5 bases). The CDR3 runs 14 residues. The V gene's germline CDR1 is SGHRS and CDR2 YFSETQ. The V end was cut by 0 bases, the J end by 3 bases, with 7 bases between. The CDR3 DNA sequence: TGCGCCAGCAGCTTGGCAGGGAACTACAATGAGCAGTTCTTC. Protein: CASSLAGNYNEQFF.